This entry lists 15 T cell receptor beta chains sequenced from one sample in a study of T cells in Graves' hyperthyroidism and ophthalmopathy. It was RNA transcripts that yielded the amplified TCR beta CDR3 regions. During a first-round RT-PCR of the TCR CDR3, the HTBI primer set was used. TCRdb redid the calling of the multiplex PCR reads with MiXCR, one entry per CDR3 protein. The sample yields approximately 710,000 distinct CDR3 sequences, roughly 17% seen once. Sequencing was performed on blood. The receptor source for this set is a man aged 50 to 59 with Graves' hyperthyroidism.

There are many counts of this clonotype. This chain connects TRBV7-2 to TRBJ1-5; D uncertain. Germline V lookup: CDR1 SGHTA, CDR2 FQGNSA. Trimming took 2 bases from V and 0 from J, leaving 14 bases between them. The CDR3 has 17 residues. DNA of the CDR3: TGTGCCAGCAGCTTAAAGGGCGCAGACTATAGCAATCAGCCCCAGCATTTT. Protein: CASSLKGADYSNQPQHF.

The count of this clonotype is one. The CDR3 DNA reads as TGTGCCAGCAAACGGGGCACAGATACGCAGTATTTT. Amino acids: CASKRGTDTQYF. The V call is TRBV28, the J call TRBJ2-3; D is unresolved. Germline loops: CDR1 MDHEN, CDR2 SYDVKM. Trimming removed 7 bases at V and 1 base at J, with 6 bases between. This CDR3 region has 12 residues.

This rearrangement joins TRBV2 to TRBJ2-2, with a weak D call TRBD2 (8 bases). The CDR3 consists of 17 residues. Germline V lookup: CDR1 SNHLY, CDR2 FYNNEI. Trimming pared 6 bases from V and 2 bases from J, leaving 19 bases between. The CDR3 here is CASSTRGGTANTGELFF. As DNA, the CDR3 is TGTGCCAGCAGCACCCGGGGGGGGACAGCCAACACCGGGGAGCTGTTTTTT.

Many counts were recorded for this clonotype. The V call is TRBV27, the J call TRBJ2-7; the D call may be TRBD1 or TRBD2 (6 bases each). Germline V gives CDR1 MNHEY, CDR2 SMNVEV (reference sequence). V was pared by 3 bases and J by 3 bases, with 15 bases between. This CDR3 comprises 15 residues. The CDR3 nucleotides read TGTGCCAGCAGTTTCCAGGGGACTGTTTTCTACGAGCAGTACTTC. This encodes CASSFQGTVFYEQYF.

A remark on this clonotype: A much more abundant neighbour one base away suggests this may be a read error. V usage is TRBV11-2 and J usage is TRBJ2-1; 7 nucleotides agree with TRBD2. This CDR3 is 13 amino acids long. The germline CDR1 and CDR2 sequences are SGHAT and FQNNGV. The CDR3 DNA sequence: TGTGCCAACAGCTCGCTAGCGGACAATGAGCAGTTCTTC. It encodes CANSSLADNEQFF.

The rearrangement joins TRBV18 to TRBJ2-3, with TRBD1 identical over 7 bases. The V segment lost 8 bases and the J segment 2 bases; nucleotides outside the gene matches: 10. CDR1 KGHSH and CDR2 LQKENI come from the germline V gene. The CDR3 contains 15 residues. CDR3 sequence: CASTTGTVNTDTQYF. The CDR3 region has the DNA TGTGCCAGCACGACAGGGACAGTAAACACAGATACGCAGTATTTT.

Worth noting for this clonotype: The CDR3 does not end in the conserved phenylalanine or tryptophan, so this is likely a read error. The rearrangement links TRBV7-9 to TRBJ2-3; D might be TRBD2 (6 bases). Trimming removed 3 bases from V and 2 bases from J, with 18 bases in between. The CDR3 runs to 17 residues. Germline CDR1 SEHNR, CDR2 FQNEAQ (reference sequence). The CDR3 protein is CASSFPPRGGFTDTQYL. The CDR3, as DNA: TGTGCCAGCAGCTTTCCCCCCCGGGGAGGCTTCACAGATACGCAGTATCTT.

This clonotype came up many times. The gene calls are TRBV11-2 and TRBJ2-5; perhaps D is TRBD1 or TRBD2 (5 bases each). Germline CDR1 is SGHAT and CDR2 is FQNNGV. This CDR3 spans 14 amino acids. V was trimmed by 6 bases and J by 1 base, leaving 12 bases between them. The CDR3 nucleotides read TGTGCCAGCAGGTTTCTCGGGGCCCAAGAGACCCAGTACTTC. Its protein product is CASRFLGAQETQYF.

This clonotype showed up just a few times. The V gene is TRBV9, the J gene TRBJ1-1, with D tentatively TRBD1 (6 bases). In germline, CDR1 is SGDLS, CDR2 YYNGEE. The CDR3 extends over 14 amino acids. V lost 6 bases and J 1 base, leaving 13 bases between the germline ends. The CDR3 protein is CASTVGGANTEAFF. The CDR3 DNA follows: TGTGCCAGCACCGTGGGGGGGGCGAACACTGAAGCTTTCTTT.

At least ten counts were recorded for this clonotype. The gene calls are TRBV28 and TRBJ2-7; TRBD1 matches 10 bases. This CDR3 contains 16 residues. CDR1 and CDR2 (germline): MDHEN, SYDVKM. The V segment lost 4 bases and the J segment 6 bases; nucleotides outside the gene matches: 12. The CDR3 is CASSYLTDRGYSEQYF. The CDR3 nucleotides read TGTGCCAGCAGTTACCTAACGGACAGGGGGTATAGCGAGCAGTACTTC. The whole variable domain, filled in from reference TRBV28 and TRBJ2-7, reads DVKVTQSSRYLVKRTGEKVFLECVQDMDHENMFWYRQDPGLGLRLIYFSYDVKMKEKGDIPEGYSVSREKKERFSLILESASTNQTSMYLCASSYLTDRGYSEQYFGPGTRLTVT.

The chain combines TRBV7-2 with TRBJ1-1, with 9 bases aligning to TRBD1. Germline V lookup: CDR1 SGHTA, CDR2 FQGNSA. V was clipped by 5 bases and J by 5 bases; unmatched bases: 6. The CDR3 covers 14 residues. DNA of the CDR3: TGTGCCAGCAGCACACAGGGGGCTTTGACTGAAGCTTTCTTT. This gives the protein CASSTQGALTEAFF.

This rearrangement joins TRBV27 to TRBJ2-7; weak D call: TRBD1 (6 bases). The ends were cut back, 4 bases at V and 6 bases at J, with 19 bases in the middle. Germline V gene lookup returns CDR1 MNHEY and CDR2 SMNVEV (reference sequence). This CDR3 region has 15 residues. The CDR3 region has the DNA TGTGCCAGCAGTTACTCCGGCCAGGGGACCCTCGAGCAGTACTTC. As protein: CASSYSGQGTLEQYF.

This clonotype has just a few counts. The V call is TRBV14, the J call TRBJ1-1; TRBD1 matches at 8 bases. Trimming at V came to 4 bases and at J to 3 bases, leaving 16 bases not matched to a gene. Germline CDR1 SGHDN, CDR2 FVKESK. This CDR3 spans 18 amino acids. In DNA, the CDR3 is TGTGCCAGCAGCCCCCTCCGGGACAGGTTTATCTCGGACACTGAAGCTTTCTTT. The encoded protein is CASSPLRDRFISDTEAFF.

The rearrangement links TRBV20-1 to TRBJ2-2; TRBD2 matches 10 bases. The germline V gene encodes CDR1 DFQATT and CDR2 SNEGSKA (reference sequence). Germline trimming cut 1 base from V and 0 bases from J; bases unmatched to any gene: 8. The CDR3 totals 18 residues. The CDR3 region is CSARVGLAGAANTGELFF. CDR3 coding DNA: TGCAGTGCTAGAGTTGGGCTAGCGGGAGCCGCGAACACCGGGGAGCTGTTTTTT.

CDR3 amino acids: CSLWSLGYRNNEQFF. CDR3 nucleotides: TGCAGCCTTTGGTCGCTTGGGTACAGAAATAATGAGCAGTTCTTC. The chain joins TRBV29-1 to TRBJ2-1; the D is unclear. CDR3 length equals 15 residues. Germline V gene sequence: CDR1 SQVTM, CDR2 ANQGSEA. V lost 8 bases, J lost 7 bases, and 24 bases lay in between.